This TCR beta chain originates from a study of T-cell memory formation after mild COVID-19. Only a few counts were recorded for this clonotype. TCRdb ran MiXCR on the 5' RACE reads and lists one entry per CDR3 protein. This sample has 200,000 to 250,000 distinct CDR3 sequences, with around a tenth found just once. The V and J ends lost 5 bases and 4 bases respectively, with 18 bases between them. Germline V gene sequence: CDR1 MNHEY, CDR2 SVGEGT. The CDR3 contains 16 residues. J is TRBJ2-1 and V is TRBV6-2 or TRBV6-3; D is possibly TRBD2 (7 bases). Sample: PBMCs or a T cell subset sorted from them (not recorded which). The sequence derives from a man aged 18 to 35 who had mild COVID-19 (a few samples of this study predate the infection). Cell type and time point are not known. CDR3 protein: CASSPGKGGGYNEQFF. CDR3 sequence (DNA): TGTGCCAGCAGTCCCGGGAAGGGGGGGGGATACAATGAGCAGTTCTTC.